What follows are 16 T cell receptor beta chains derived from one specimen sequenced in a study of blood T cells in healthy people across ages. The authors ran a second PCR of roughly 7 to 11 cycles using a sample-barcoded 5' primer and a J-beta primer mix. MiXCR, applied by TCRdb to the 5' RACE reads, yields one record per CDR3 protein. The sample includes hundreds of thousands of distinct CDR3 sequences, around 31% of them seen just once. The sequencing sample was made of blood. Receptors were obtained from a woman older than 75 in good health.

Many counts were recorded for this clonotype. The CDR3 reads CASSLMDRGNTEAFF. In DNA form, the CDR3 reads TGTGCCAGCAGCCTGATGGACAGGGGGAACACTGAAGCTTTCTTT. The genes are TRBV7-2 and TRBJ1-1; TRBD1 matches at 9 bases. CDR1 and CDR2 (germline): SGHTA, FQGNSA. The CDR3 loop spans 15 amino acids. Germline trimming cut 5 bases from V and 1 base from J; bases unmatched to any gene: 5.

In this sample, this clonotype turned up many times. J is TRBJ2-1 and V is TRBV6-1; 9 bases map to TRBD1. The CDR3 runs 12 residues. Germline values: CDR1 MNHNS, CDR2 SASEGT. Trimming took 4 bases from V and 9 from J; bases not matched to a gene: 1. In nucleotides, the CDR3 is TGTGCCAGCAGTGGACAGGGGGGTGAGCAGTTCTTC. Residues: CASSGQGGEQFF.

This clonotype was counted ten times or more. This chain connects TRBV7-2 to TRBJ2-7; D not certain. The V and J ends lost 1 base and 4 bases respectively, with 14 bases between them. Germline V gives CDR1 SGHTA, CDR2 FQGNSA. The CDR3 has 15 residues. Here the CDR3 DNA reads TGTGCCAGCAGCTTAGAGGGTTCGGCCCAATACGAGCAGTACTTC. This encodes CASSLEGSAQYEQYF.

The chain recombines TRBV6-2 or TRBV6-3 with TRBJ1-3; a weak D match, TRBD1 (6 bases). In germline, CDR1 is MNHEY, CDR2 SVGEGT. The V end lost 7 bases, the J end lost 0 bases, and 10 bases lay between the germline ends. This CDR3 contains 14 residues. The CDR3 loop reads CASTRTDSGNTIYF. The CDR3 DNA is TGTGCCAGCACGAGGACAGACTCTGGAAACACCATATATTTT.

This clonotype was seen at least ten times. The chain uses TRBV6-5 and TRBJ2-7, with TRBD1 matching 7 bases. There are 15 residues in the CDR3. The V gene's germline CDR1 is MNHEY and CDR2 SVGAGI. With V trimmed by 4 bases and J by 4 bases, 10 bases remained unmatched. The CDR3 DNA reads TGTGCCAGCAGTTTCCGGGACAGCCTTCCTTACGAGCAGTACTTC. Translating it yields CASSFRDSLPYEQYF.

On this clonotype: A single base separates this from a much larger clone, so it may be a read error. The chain is built from TRBV7-7 and TRBJ2-1; 9 positions agree with TRBD2. Germline V gives CDR1 SSHAT, CDR2 FNYEAQ (reference sequence). The CDR3 runs 14 residues. Trimming removed 4 bases from V and 13 bases from J; junction bases left unmatched: 11. CDR3 DNA: TGTGCCAGCAGCTCCCAGACTAGCGGAGAGACCCAGTTCTTC. Protein: CASSSQTSGETQFF.

The rearrangement uses TRBV10-2 and TRBJ1-1; possibly TRBD1 for D (5 bases). Trimming pared 6 bases from V and 4 bases from J, leaving 12 bases between. The germline V gene encodes CDR1 WSHSY and CDR2 SAAADI. The CDR3 has 13 residues. CDR3 DNA: TGCGCCAGCAGGGAGGGCAGGGTCACTGAAGCTTTCTTT. Translating it yields CASREGRVTEAFF.

This clonotype has a handful of counts. Just one base apart from a much larger clone, this may be a read error. V gene TRBV5-5 combines with J gene TRBJ2-7; no firm D call. The DNA end favors TRBJ2-5, so the J call may be wrong. This CDR3 spans 14 amino acids. The germline CDR1 and CDR2 sequences are SGHKS and YYEKEE (reference sequence). DNA for the CDR3: TGTGCCAGCAGCTGGGCGAGTGGAAGAGAGACCCAGTACTTC. It yields the protein CASSWASGRETQYF.

This clonotype was seen once. This chain uses TRBV28 with TRBJ1-2; no clear D gene. The germline gives CDR1 MDHEN, CDR2 SYDVKM. Trimming pared 7 bases from V and 0 bases from J, leaving 15 bases between. The length of the CDR3 is 15 residues. DNA of the CDR3: TGTGCCAGCATTGGGTACAGCCCCACTAACTATGGCTACACCTTC. It is translated as CASIGYSPTNYGYTF.

With regard to this clonotype: This sequence may be a read error, since a much larger clone differs from it by one base. The chain links TRBV6-5 to TRBJ2-5, with TRBD2 identical over 9 bases. Germline-derived CDR1 and CDR2 are MNHEY and SVGAGI. Trimming took 0 bases from V and 11 from J; bases not matched to a gene: 22. This CDR3 is built from 19 residues. In DNA form, the CDR3 reads TGTGCCAGCAGTTACTCAAGGGTGCTAGCGGGACTAGTGGATGATGAGCAGTACTTC. This encodes CASSYSRVLAGLVDDEQYF.

This sequence joins TRBV27 and TRBJ1-5, with a weak D call TRBD1 (6 bases). The CDR3 contains 15 residues. V was trimmed by 6 bases and J by 2 bases, leaving 14 bases between them. In germline, CDR1 is MNHEY, CDR2 SMNVEV (reference sequence). This CDR3 reads CASSVGGPGNQPQHF. The CDR3 DNA reads as TGTGCCAGCAGCGTGGGGGGCCCCGGCAATCAGCCCCAGCATTTT.

This clonotype was found many times. The chain joins TRBV5-4 to TRBJ2-1; D might be TRBD1 (7 bases). V dropped 2 bases and J dropped 5 bases, with 14 bases sitting between them. The germline gives CDR1 SGHNT, CDR2 YYREEE (reference sequence). This CDR3 is 15 amino acids long. The CDR3 spells CASSFGRTGNNEQFF. In nucleotides, the CDR3 is TGTGCCAGCAGCTTTGGGAGGACAGGAAACAATGAGCAGTTCTTC. Filled out from reference TRBV5-4 and TRBJ2-1, the complete variable domain reads ETGVTQSPTHLIKTRGQQVTLRCSSQSGHNTVSWYQQALGQGPQFIFQYYREEENGRGNFPPRFSGLQFPNYSSELNVNALELDDSALYLCASSFGRTGNNEQFFGPGTRLTVL.

Concerning this clonotype: An end of the junction differs from the germline gene, which may be a read error. The genes are TRBV6-2 or TRBV6-3 and TRBJ2-3; no reliable D call. Looked up from germline, CDR1 is MNHEY and CDR2 is SVGEGT. The CDR3 contains 13 residues. CDR3 in DNA: TGTGCCAGCAGTTGGGCCAACACAGATACGCAGTGTTTT. This encodes CASSWANTDTQCF.

This clonotype turned up a few times. The chain joins TRBV28 to TRBJ2-2, with D tentatively TRBD1 (6 bases). V was trimmed by 7 bases and J by 8 bases, leaving 20 bases between them. CDR1 is MDHEN, CDR2 SYDVKM, per germline. This CDR3 contains 15 residues. CDR3 protein: CASTLPGNRAGELFF. As DNA, the CDR3 is TGTGCCAGCACCTTACCAGGGAACAGGGCTGGGGAGCTGTTTTTT.

The chain has TRBV7-2 and TRBJ2-2; perhaps TRBD2 as D (5 bases). The V end was cut by 2 bases, the J end by 3 bases, with 13 bases between. The germline V gene has CDR1 SGHTA and CDR2 FQGNSA. The CDR3 spans 16 residues. The CDR3 here is CASSLRFGVDTGELFF. CDR3 bases: TGTGCCAGCAGCTTAAGGTTCGGGGTCGACACCGGGGAGCTGTTTTTT.

Notes on this clonotype: This may come from a read error, since a much larger clone is one base off. The chain uses TRBV30 and TRBJ2-5; 7 bases fit TRBD2. This CDR3 is built from 14 residues. J gave up 11 bases and V 5 bases, and 17 bases lay outside the gene matches. Looked up from germline, CDR1 is GTSNPN and CDR2 is SVGIG (reference sequence). The CDR3 protein is CAWGRTGGYNEQYF. CDR3 coding DNA: TGTGCCTGGGGTCGGACGGGGGGATACAATGAGCAGTACTTC.